These 14 T cell receptor beta chains were all obtained from the same sample, sequenced in a study of untreated major depressive disorder. Study-level results: Compared with controls, depressed patients showed more TRBV05-01 (Vbeta 5.1) usage in CD4+ T cells.

These receptors lack a known antigen. Data came from immunoSEQ multiplex PCR; TCRdb stores just in-frame clones and leaves some out. The sample consists of about 15,000 clones, 75% to 95% of them appearing once. The sequenced sample was CD4+ T cells from PBMCs. Source of these receptors: a young woman with major depressive disorder.

About this clone: The junction and the germline gene differ at one end; a read error may be behind it. The V and J genes are TRBV30 and TRBJ2-3; D perhaps matches TRBD2 (6 bases). The CDR3 length is 13 residues. Germline CDR1 reads GTSNPN; CDR2 reads SVGIG (reference sequence). The CDR3 here is CAWRVAATDTQYF. For the CDR3, the DNA is TGTGCCTGGCGTGTAGCGGCCACAGATACGCAGTATTTT.

The rearrangement uses TRBV19 and TRBJ2-4, with a weak D call TRBD1 (6 bases). Looked up from germline, CDR1 is LNHDA and CDR2 is SQIVND (reference sequence). The CDR3 consists of 14 residues. Trimming removed 6 bases from V and 8 bases from J, with 17 bases in between. The CDR3 bases are TGTGCCAGTAGCAGGGGCCGAGACGCAGACATTCAGTACTTC. This encodes CASSRGRDADIQYF. The whole variable domain, filled in from reference TRBV19 and TRBJ2-4, reads DGGITQSPKYLFRKEGQNVTLSCEQNLNHDAMYWYRQDPGQGLRLIYYSQIVNDFQKGDIAEGYSVSREKKESFPLTVTSAQKNPTAFYLCASSRGRDADIQYFGAGTRLSVL.

In regard to this clone: Germline is not matched at one junction end, which may reflect a read error. The CDR3 DNA sequence: TGTGCCACCAGCAGTAGTATCGGCTATGGCTACACCTTC. It specifies CATSSSIGYGYTF. J is TRBJ1-2 and V is TRBV4-2; D uncertain. Germline loops: CDR1 LGHNA, CDR2 YNFKEQ. The length of the CDR3 is 13 residues.

This CDR3 is CASSQGGRGDYGYTF. The CDR3 nucleotides are TGTGCCAGCAGCCAGGGAGGCAGGGGAGACTATGGCTACACCTTC. V gene TRBV11-3 combines with J gene TRBJ1-2, with D possibly TRBD1 on 6 matching bases. Germline-derived CDR1 and CDR2 are SGHNT and YENEEA. Trimming stripped 5 bases from V and 3 bases from J, with 16 bases between. The CDR3 contains 15 residues.

The chain combines TRBV7-9 with TRBJ2-2, with D possibly matching TRBD2 (5 bases). This CDR3 contains 16 residues. Looked up from germline, CDR1 is SEHNR and CDR2 is FQNEAQ (reference sequence). Trimming pared 6 bases from V and 4 bases from J, leaving 18 bases between. The CDR3: CASSPVGHRGTGELFF. In DNA form, the CDR3 reads TGTGCCAGCAGTCCGGTCGGGCACCGGGGCACCGGGGAGCTGTTTTTT.

This chain's CDR3 is CASSGSGGEQYF. CDR3 sequence (DNA): TGTGCCAGCAGTGGGTCAGGGGGCGAGCAGTACTTC. The genes are TRBV2 and TRBJ2-7, with 7 bases fitting TRBD1. The CDR3 loop spans 12 amino acids. CDR1 is SNHLY, CDR2 FYNNEI, per germline. Losses at the gene ends were 4 bases for V and 6 bases for J; bases not matched to a gene: 3.

The chain carries TRBV7-6 and TRBJ2-5, with TRBD2 as a possible D gene (5 bases). Germline CDR1 is SGHVS and CDR2 is FNYEAQ. CDR3 length: 14 amino acids. V lost 5 bases to trimming and J lost 5 bases, with 15 bases between them. This chain's CDR3 is CASSQEGVGETQYF. The CDR3 DNA sequence: TGTGCCAGCAGCCAAGAGGGTGTAGGTGAGACCCAGTACTTC.

This clone was seen a handful of times. The CDR3 region has the DNA TGTGCCAGCAGCACTCCTACCAGTATCTCTGGAAACACCATATATTTT. Protein sequence: CASSTPTSISGNTIYF. The rearrangement links TRBV7-6 to TRBJ1-3; D is unresolved. Trimming removed 5 bases at V and 0 bases at J, with 14 bases between. The CDR3 extends over 16 amino acids. The V gene's germline CDR1 is SGHVS and CDR2 FNYEAQ.

The chain is built from TRBV4-2 and TRBJ2-1; the match to TRBD2 covers 10 bases. The CDR3 sequence is 16 residues long. Trimming at V came to 5 bases and at J to 7 bases, leaving 11 bases not matched to a gene. Germline V gives CDR1 LGHNA, CDR2 YNFKEQ. CDR3 coding DNA: TGTGCCAGCAGCTCCATAGCGGGAGGATCGGCGAATGAGCAGTTCTTC. Amino acids: CASSSIAGGSANEQFF.

This rearrangement joins TRBV20-1 to TRBJ1-1; D call uncertain. V lost 3 bases and J 1 base, leaving 3 bases between the germline ends. The V gene's germline CDR1 is DFQATT and CDR2 SNEGSKA (reference sequence). This CDR3 spans 11 amino acids. This CDR3 reads CSARKNTEAFF. CDR3 DNA sequence: TGCAGTGCTAGGAAGAACACTGAAGCTTTCTTT.

This rearrangement joins TRBV6-1 to TRBJ1-2; D unclear. The CDR3 extends over 12 amino acids. V lost 6 bases and J lost 6, with 11 bases in between. Germline-derived CDR1 and CDR2 are MNHNS and SASEGT. CDR3 loop: CASRLIDHGYTF. The DNA for the CDR3 is TGTGCCAGCAGACTAATAGACCATGGCTACACCTTC.

Worth noting for this clone: The junction and the germline gene differ at one end; a read error may be behind it. The V gene is TRBV7-6, the J gene TRBJ2-1; 8 bases are shared with TRBD2. The CDR3 length is 18 residues. Germline values: CDR1 SGHVS, CDR2 FNYEAQ. The CDR3 coding sequence is TGTGCCAGCAGCCCTCTTTCTCCGGGGCTAGCGGGCTACTATGAGCAGTTCTTC. Translating it yields CASSPLSPGLAGYYEQFF.

The rearrangement uses TRBV5-1 and TRBJ2-1; 9 positions match TRBD1. With V trimmed by 4 bases and J by 6 bases, 23 bases remained unmatched. This CDR3 spans 20 amino acids. Per the germline V gene, CDR1 is SGHRS and CDR2 is YFSETQ. In DNA form, the CDR3 reads TGCGCCAGCAGCCAAGGGACAGGGAGACTAGCCATGGCAGTAGGCAATGAGCAGTTCTTC. Protein sequence: CASSQGTGRLAMAVGNEQFF. Filled out from reference TRBV5-1 and TRBJ2-1, the complete variable domain reads KAGVTQTPRYLIKTRGQQVTLSCSPISGHRSVSWYQQTPGQGLQFLFEYFSETQRNKGNFPGRFSGRQFSNSRSEMNVSTLELGDSALYLCASSQGTGRLAMAVGNEQFFGPGTRLTVL.

V is TRBV7-2 and J is TRBJ2-5; 7 nucleotides agree with TRBD2. The CDR3 has 17 amino acids. Unmatched junction bases numbered 17, after V lost 5 bases and J lost 5 bases. CDR1 and CDR2 from the germline V gene are SGHTA and FQGNSA. Written as DNA, the CDR3 is TGTGCCAGCAGCGATCAGGACCGCTTGTGGGGGGGGGAGACCCAGTACTTC. As protein: CASSDQDRLWGGETQYF. Filled out from reference TRBV7-2 and TRBJ2-5, the complete variable domain reads GAGVSQSPSNKVTEKGKDVELRCDPISGHTALYWYRQSLGQGLEFLIYFQGNSAPDKSGLPSDRFSAERTGGSVSTLTIQRTQQEDSAVYLCASSDQDRLWGGETQYFGPGTRLLVL.